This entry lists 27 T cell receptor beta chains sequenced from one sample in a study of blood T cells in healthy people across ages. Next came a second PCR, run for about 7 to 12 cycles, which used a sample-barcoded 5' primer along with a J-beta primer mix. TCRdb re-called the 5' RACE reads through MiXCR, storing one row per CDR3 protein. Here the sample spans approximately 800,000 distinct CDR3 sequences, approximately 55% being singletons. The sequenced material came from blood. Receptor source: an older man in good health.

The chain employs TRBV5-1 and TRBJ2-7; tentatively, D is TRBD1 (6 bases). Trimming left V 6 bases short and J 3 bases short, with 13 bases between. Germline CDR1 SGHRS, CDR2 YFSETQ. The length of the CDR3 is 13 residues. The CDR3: CASNEDRFYEQYF. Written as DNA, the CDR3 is TGCGCCAGCAACGAAGACAGGTTCTACGAGCAGTACTTC.

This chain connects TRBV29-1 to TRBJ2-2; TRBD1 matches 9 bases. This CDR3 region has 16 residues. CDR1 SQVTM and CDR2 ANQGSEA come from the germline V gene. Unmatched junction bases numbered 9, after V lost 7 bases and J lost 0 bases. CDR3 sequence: CSARPGQGANTGELFF. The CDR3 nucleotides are TGCAGCGCCCGACCGGGACAGGGAGCGAACACCGGGGAGCTGTTTTTT.

The chain's CDR3 is CASSEVRVGATNEKLFF. In DNA form, the CDR3 reads TGTGCCAGCAGTGAAGTAAGGGTCGGCGCGACCAATGAAAAACTGTTTTTT. The V call is TRBV6-1, the J call TRBJ1-4; D unclear. The germline gives CDR1 MNHNS, CDR2 SASEGT. Trimming left V 1 base short and J 5 bases short, with 17 bases between. The CDR3 is 17 residues long.

The chain's CDR3 is CASSPRDGKETQYF. CDR3 bases: TGCGCCAGCAGCCCTCGGGACGGGAAAGAGACCCAGTACTTC. The chain is built from TRBV4-1 and TRBJ2-5, with D perhaps being TRBD1 or TRBD2 (5 bases each). Between the trimmed V and J ends, which lost 4 bases and 3 bases, there was a span of 12 bases. In germline, CDR1 is MGHRA, CDR2 YSYEKL. This CDR3 has 14 amino acids.

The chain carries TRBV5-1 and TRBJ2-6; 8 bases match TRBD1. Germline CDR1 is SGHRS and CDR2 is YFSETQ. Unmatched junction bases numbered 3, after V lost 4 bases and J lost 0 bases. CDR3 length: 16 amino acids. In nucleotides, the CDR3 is TGCGCCAGCAGCGCTGACAGGGGCTCTGGGGCCAACGTCCTGACTTTC. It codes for CASSADRGSGANVLTF.

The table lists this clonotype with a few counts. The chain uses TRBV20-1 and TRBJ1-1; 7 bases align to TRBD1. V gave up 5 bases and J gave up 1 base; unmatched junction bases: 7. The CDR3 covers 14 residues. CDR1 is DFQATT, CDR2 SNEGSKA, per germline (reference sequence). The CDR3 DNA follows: TGCAGTGCTGTACCGGGACAGAAGAACACTGAAGCTTTCTTT. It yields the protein CSAVPGQKNTEAFF.

DNA of the CDR3: TGCGCCAGCAGCATTACGACGGACAATGAGCAGTTCTTC. Its translation is CASSITTDNEQFF. This chain connects TRBV5-1 to TRBJ2-1; D not certain. V was trimmed by 4 bases and J by 5 bases, leaving 10 bases between them. The CDR3 spans 13 residues. Germline CDR1 reads SGHRS; CDR2 reads YFSETQ.

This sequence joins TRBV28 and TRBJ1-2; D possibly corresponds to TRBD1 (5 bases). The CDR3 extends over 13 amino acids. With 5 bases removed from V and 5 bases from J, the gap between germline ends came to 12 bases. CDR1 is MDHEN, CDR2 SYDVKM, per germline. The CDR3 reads CASSGGAKYGYTF. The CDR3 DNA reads TGTGCCAGCAGTGGAGGGGCAAAGTATGGCTACACCTTC.

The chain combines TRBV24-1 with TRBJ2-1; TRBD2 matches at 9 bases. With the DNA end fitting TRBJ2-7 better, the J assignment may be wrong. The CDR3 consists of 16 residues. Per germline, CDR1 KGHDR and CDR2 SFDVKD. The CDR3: CATSDASGMAYNEQYF. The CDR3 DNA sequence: TGTGCCACCAGTGACGCTAGCGGGATGGCCTACAATGAGCAGTACTTC.

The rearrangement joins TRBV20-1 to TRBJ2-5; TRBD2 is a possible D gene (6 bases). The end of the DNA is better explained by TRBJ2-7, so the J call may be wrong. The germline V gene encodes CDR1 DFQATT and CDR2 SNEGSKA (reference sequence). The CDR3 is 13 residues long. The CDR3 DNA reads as TGCAGTGCTAGAGCTGGGGGGTGGGACGAGCAGTACTTC. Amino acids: CSARAGGWDEQYF.

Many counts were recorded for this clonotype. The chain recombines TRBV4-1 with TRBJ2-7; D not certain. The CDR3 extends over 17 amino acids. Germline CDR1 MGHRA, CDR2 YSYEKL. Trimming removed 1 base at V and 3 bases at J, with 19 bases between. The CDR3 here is CASSQGDGSSPYYEQYF. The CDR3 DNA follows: TGCGCCAGCAGCCAAGGAGATGGGTCCTCTCCTTACTACGAGCAGTACTTC.

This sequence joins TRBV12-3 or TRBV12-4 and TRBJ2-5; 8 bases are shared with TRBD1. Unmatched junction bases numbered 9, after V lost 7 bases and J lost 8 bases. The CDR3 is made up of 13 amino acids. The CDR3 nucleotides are TGTGCCAGCAAGGCCGGACAGGGTCAAACCCAGTACTTC. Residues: CASKAGQGQTQYF.

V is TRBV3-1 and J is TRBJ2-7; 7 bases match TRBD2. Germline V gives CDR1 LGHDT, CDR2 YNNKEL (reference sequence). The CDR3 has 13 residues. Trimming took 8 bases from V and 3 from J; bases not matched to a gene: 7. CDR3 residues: CASSPRTSYEQYF. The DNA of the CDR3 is TGTGCCAGCTCACCGAGGACTAGCTACGAGCAGTACTTC.

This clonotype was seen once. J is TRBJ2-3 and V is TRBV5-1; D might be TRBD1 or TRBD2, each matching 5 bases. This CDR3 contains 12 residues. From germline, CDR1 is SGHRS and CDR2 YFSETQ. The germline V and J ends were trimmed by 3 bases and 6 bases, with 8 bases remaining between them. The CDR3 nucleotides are TGCGCCAGCAGCTCGGGGCTTGATACGCAGTATTTT. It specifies CASSSGLDTQYF.

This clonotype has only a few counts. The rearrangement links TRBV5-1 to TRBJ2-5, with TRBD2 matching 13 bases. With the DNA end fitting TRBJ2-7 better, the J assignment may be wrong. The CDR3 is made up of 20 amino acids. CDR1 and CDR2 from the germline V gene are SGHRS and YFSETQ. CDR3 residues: CASSFAMPGTSGTFMNEQYF. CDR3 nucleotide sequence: TGCGCCAGCAGCTTCGCAATGCCTGGGACTAGCGGGACCTTTATGAACGAGCAGTACTTC.

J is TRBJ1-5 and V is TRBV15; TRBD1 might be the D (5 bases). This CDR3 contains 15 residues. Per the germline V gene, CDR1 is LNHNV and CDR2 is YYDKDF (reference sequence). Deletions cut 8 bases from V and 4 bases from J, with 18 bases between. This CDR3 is CATGGGTLLNQPQHF. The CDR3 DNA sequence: TGTGCCACCGGCGGCGGGACCTTGCTTAATCAGCCCCAGCATTTT.

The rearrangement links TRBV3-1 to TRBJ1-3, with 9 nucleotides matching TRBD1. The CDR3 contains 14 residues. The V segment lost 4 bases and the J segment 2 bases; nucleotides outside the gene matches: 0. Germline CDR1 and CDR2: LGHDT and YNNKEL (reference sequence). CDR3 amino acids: CASSRQGAGNTIYF. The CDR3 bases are TGTGCCAGCAGCCGACAGGGGGCTGGAAACACCATATATTTT.

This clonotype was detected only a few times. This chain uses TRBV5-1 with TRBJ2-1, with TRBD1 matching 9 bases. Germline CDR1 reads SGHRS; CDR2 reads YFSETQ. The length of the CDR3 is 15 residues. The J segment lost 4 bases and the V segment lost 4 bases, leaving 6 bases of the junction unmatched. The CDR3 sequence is CASSPRDRAYNEQFF. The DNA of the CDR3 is TGCGCCAGCAGCCCCCGGGACAGGGCTTACAATGAGCAGTTCTTC.

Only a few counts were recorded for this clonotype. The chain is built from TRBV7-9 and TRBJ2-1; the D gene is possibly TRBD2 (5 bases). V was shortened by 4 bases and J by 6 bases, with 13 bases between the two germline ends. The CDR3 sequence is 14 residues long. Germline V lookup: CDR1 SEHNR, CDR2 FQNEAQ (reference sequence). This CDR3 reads CASSSGPEGNEQFF. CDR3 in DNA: TGTGCCAGCAGCTCCGGACCCGAGGGCAATGAGCAGTTCTTC. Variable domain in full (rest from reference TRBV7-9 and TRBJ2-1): DTGVSQNPRHKITKRGQNVTFRCDPISEHNRLYWYRQTLGQGPEFLTYFQNEAQLEKSRLLSDRFSAERPKGSFSTLEIQRTEQGDSAMYLCASSSGPEGNEQFFGPGTRLTVL.

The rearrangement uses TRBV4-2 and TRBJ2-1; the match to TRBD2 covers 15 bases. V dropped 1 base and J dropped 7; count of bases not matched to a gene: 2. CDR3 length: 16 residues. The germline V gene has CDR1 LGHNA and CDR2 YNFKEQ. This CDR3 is CASSQGTSGRGNEQFF. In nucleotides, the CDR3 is TGTGCCAGCAGCCAAGGGACTAGCGGGAGGGGAAATGAGCAGTTCTTC.

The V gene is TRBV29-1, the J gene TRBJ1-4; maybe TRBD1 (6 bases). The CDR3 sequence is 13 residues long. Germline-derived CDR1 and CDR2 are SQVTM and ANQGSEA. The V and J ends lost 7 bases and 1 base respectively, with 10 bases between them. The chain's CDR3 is CSAGQLTNEKLFF. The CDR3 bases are TGCAGCGCTGGACAGCTAACTAATGAAAAACTGTTTTTT.

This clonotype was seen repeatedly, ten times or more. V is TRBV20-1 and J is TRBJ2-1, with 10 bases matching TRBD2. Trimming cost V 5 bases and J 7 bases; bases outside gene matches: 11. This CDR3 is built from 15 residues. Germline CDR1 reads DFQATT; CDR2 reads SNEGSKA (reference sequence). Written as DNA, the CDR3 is TGCAGTGCTCCTACCCTAGCGGGAGATTGGAATGAGCAGTTCTTC. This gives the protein CSAPTLAGDWNEQFF.

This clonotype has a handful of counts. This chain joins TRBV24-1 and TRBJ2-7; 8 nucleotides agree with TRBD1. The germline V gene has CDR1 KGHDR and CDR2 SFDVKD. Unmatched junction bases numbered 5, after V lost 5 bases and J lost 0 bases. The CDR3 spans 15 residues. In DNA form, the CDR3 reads TGTGCCACCAGTGGCCAGGGGGCCGGCTCCTACGAGCAGTACTTC. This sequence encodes CATSGQGAGSYEQYF.

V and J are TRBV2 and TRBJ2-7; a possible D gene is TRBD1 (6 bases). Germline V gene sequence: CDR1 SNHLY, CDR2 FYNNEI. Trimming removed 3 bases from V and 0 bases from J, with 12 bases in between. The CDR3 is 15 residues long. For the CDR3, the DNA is TGTGCCAGCAGTGAGCAGGGGCCTTACTCCTACGAGCAGTACTTC. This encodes CASSEQGPYSYEQYF.

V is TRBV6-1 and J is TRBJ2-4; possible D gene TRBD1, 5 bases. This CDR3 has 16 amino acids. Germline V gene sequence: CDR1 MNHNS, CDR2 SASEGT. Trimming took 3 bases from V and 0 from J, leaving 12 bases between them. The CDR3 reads CASSDRQKLAKNIQYF. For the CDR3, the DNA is TGTGCCAGCAGTGATCGACAGAAACTAGCCAAAAACATTCAGTACTTC.

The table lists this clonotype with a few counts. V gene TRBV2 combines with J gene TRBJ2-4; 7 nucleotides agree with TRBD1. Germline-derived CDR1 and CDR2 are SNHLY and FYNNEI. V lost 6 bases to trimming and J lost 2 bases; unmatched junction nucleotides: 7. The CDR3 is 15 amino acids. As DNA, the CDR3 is TGTGCCAGCAGCCTTCGACAGGGTTCCAAAAACATTCAGTACTTC. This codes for CASSLRQGSKNIQYF.

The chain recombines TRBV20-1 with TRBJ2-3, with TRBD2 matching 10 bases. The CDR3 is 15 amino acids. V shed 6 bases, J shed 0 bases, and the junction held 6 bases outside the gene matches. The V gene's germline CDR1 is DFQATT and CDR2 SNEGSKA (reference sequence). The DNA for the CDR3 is TGCAGTGCCTTAAGGACTAGCGGCAGCACAGATACGCAGTATTTT. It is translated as CSALRTSGSTDTQYF.